This TCR beta chain stems from a study of PD-1 blockade in classical Hodgkin lymphoma. Broader study findings: The study found complete responders had baseline diversity similar to newly diagnosed patients. Why the repertoires differ is still unclear, perhaps disease activity or prior therapy.

V was clipped by 0 bases and J by 5 bases, with 8 bases between them. This CDR3 comprises 14 residues. Germline CDR1 SGHRS, CDR2 YFSETQ. Assay used: immunoSEQ multiplex PCR; TCRdb lists only in-frame clones, some missing. The data hold under 30,000 clones, with 70% to 80% observed a single time. All patients relapsed after autologous stem cell transplantation, and brentuximab vedotin exposure varied. As for this clone: Its specificity is unknown.

The V and J genes are TRBV5-1 and TRBJ1-4, with D hard to call. This receptor was taken from a human donor with classical Hodgkin lymphoma. Material: peripheral blood mononuclear cells (PBMCs), obtained before the second cycle of nivolumab. The CDR3 nucleotides are TGCGCCAGCAGCTTGGCCGGTGGGAATGAAAAACTGTTTTTT. Residues: CASSLAGGNEKLFF.